The 9 T cell receptor beta chains below were found in one sample sequenced in a study of regulatory T cells in long-lasting Graves disease. Time point noted: newly diagnosed GD, antithyroid drugs for less than 3 months. The TCR library was made from RNA extracted from PBMCs. Library construction for TCR beta used iRepertoire HTBI primers and Arm-PCR of CDR3 regions. A single record per CDR3 protein comes from TCRdb applying MiXCR to the multiplex PCR reads. The table records hundreds of thousands of distinct CDR3 sequences, 16% of them present only once. These data were likewise used in another study, on T cells in Graves' hyperthyroidism and ophthalmopathy.

The sample in question was peripheral blood mononuclear cells (PBMCs), obtained at new diagnosis, from a patient treated with antithyroid drugs. Every receptor here comes from a woman under 40 with Graves disease.

This clonotype occurred once. The chain couples TRBV7-9 to TRBJ1-4; perhaps TRBD1 as D (5 bases). V lost 5 bases, J lost 0 bases, and 7 bases lay in between. The CDR3 has 14 amino acids. CDR1 is SEHNR, CDR2 FQNEAQ, per germline (reference sequence). CDR3 sequence reads: CASSQDTTNEKLFF. CDR3 nucleotides: TGTGCCAGCAGCCAGGACACAACTAATGAAAAACTGTTTTTT.

This clonotype was recorded many times. The chain is built from TRBV27 and TRBJ2-6; TRBD1 matches 9 bases. Germline V lookup: CDR1 MNHEY, CDR2 SMNVEV (reference sequence). Trimming took 5 bases from V and 3 from J; bases not matched to a gene: 11. The CDR3 loop spans 18 amino acids. CDR3 bases: TGTGCCAGCAGTAAGGGAAAACAGGGGGCGCGTGGGGCCAACGTCCTGACTTTC. Protein sequence: CASSKGKQGARGANVLTF.

The chain is built from TRBV4-1 and TRBJ2-7; a possible D gene is TRBD2 (5 bases). V lost 8 bases and J lost 5, with 16 bases in between. Germline assignment: CDR1 MGHRA and CDR2 YSYEKL. There are 13 residues in the CDR3. The CDR3 DNA reads as TGCGCCAGCGGGGAGTCCTCGGTAGACGAGCAGTACTTC. Its translation is CASGESSVDEQYF.

Many counts were recorded for this clonotype. The V and J genes are TRBV28 and TRBJ2-3; 8 positions match TRBD1. The V gene's germline CDR1 is MDHEN and CDR2 SYDVKM. The J segment lost 1 base and the V segment lost 4 bases, leaving 1 base of the junction unmatched. This CDR3 has 14 residues. CDR3 nucleotides: TGTGCCAGCAGTTCGGACAGGGGCACAGATACGCAGTATTTT. This sequence encodes CASSSDRGTDTQYF.

This chain connects TRBV7-8 to TRBJ2-3, with D possibly TRBD2 on 5 matching bases. Germline values: CDR1 SGHVS, CDR2 FQNEAQ. The V end was cut by 1 base, the J end by 9 bases, with 8 bases between. This CDR3 spans 12 amino acids. CDR3 residues: CASSLGGGTQYF. In nucleotides, the CDR3 is TGTGCCAGCAGCTTAGGCGGCGGGACGCAGTATTTT.

The chain links TRBV11-2 to TRBJ1-6; D is unclear. Trimming removed 4 bases at V and 6 bases at J, with 10 bases between. The germline CDR1 and CDR2 sequences are SGHAT and FQNNGV. CDR3 length: 14 residues. CDR3 nucleotides: TGTGCCAGCAGCTCCCAGGCGTCTAATTCACCCCTCCACTTT. This codes for CASSSQASNSPLHF. The full variable domain, with the rest looked up from reference TRBV11-2 and TRBJ1-6, is EAGVAQSPRYKIIEKRQSVAFWCNPISGHATLYWYQQILGQGPKLLIQFQNNGVVDDSQLPKDRFSAERLKGVDSTLKIQPAKLEDSAVYLCASSSQASNSPLHFGNGTRLTVT.

This clonotype was counted ten times or more. This CDR3 reads CACHAGSSNEKLFF. The CDR3 DNA reads as TGTGCCTGTCACGCCGGGTCCTCCAATGAAAAACTGTTTTTT. The chain combines TRBV28 with TRBJ1-4; D not resolved. CDR3 length: 14 amino acids. CDR1 is MDHEN and CDR2 is SYDVKM in the germline V gene. V lost 11 bases and J 5 bases, leaving 18 bases between the germline ends.

This clonotype was seen repeatedly, ten times or more. CDR3 nucleotides: TGTGCCAGCAAGGGGGCAGGTGGGGCCAACGTCCTGACTTTC. It translates to CASKGAGGANVLTF. The V call is TRBV11-2, the J call TRBJ2-6; TRBD1 agrees at 7 bases. J gave up 3 bases and V 7 bases, and 3 bases lay outside the gene matches. The germline V gene has CDR1 SGHAT and CDR2 FQNNGV. CDR3 length: 14 amino acids.

This clonotype occurred many times. CDR3 DNA: TGTGCCAGCAGCTCTCGGACTAGCGCCGAGCAGTACTTC. Encoded protein: CASSSRTSAEQYF. V usage is TRBV7-9 and J usage is TRBJ2-7, with TRBD2 identical over 9 bases. V shed 4 bases and J 6 bases; nucleotides not matched to a gene: 4. Germline loops: CDR1 SEHNR, CDR2 FQNEAQ (reference sequence). The CDR3 extends over 13 amino acids.